Below, 4 T cell receptor beta chains from the same sample are listed, as sequenced in a study of T cell repertoires in cytomegalovirus infection. TCRdb fed the reads into MiXCR, producing one record per CDR3 protein. This sample has fewer than 250,000 distinct CDR3 sequences, with roughly 20% found just once. Sequencing was carried out using CD8+ T cells from PBMCs. These receptors all come from a human donor in good health (CMV status not recorded). Some clones in this sample may be carry-over from other donors' samples.

This clonotype was counted many times. This chain uses TRBV7-2 with TRBJ2-1; 7 positions agree with TRBD2. The V gene end was trimmed by 2 bases and the J gene end by 0 bases; junction bases not matched to a gene: 4. From germline, CDR1 is SGHTA and CDR2 FQGNSA. The CDR3 consists of 16 residues. The CDR3 DNA reads as TGTGCCAGCAGCTTAATGGGCGGGAGCTCCTACAATGAGCAGTTCTTC. Translation: CASSLMGGSSYNEQFF.

At least ten counts were recorded for this clonotype. This rearrangement joins TRBV24-1 to TRBJ2-3, with 7 bases aligning to TRBD2. The CDR3 sequence is 15 residues long. Germline V gene sequence: CDR1 KGHDR, CDR2 SFDVKD. With 4 bases clipped from V and 1 base from J, the junction kept 4 bases outside the gene matches. In DNA form, the CDR3 reads TGTGCCACCAGTGAATATGCGGGGGGCACAGATACGCAGTATTTT. Its translation: CATSEYAGGTDTQYF.

This sequence joins TRBV5-6 and TRBJ1-6, with D maybe TRBD1 (5 bases). Trimming left V 0 bases short and J 6 bases short, with 13 bases between. Germline CDR1 is SGHDT and CDR2 is YYEEEE. The CDR3 extends over 16 amino acids. The CDR3 loop reads CASSLDGGTGNSPLHF. DNA of the CDR3: TGTGCCAGCAGCTTGGATGGGGGAACGGGTAATTCACCCCTCCACTTT.

The chain combines TRBV15 with TRBJ2-4; 8 bases fit TRBD2. The germline gives CDR1 LNHNV, CDR2 YYDKDF (reference sequence). The junction had 8 bases not matched to a gene; V was cut back by 2 bases and J by 5 bases. This CDR3 is built from 16 residues. The CDR3 loop reads CATSRKSSGDQNIQYF. DNA of the CDR3: TGTGCCACCAGCAGAAAGAGTAGCGGGGACCAAAACATTCAGTACTTC.